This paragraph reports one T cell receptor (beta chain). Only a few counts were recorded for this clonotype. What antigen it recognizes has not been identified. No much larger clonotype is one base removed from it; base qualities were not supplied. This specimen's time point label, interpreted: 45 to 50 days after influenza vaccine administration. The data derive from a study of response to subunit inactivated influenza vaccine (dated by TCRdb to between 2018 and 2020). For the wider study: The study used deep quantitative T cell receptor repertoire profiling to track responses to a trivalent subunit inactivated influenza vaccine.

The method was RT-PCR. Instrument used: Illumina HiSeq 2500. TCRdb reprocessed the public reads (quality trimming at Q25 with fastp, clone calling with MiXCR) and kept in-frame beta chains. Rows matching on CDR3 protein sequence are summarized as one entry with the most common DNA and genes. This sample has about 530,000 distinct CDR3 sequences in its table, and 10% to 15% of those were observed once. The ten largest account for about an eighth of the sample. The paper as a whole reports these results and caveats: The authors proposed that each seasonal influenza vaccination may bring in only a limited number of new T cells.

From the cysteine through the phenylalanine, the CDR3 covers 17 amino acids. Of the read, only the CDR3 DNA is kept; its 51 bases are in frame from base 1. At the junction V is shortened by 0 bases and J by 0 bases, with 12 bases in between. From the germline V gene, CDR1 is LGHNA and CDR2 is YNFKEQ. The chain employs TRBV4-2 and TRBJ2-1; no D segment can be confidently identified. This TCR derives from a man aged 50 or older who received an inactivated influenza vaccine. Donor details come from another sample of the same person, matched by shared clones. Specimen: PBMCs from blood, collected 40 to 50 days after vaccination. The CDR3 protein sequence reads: CASSQDPVQSSYNEQFF. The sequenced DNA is TGTGCCAGCAGCCAAGATCCTGTACAGAGCTCCTACAATGAGCAGTTCTTC.